This TCR beta chain originates from a study of blood T cell repertoires in COVID-19. Study at large: Whether acute or convalescent, the COVID-19 samples came from the United States, Italy and Spain.

V lost 6 bases and J 0 bases, leaving 15 bases between the germline ends. CDR3 length: 15 amino acids. Germline lookup yields CDR1 SGHRS and CDR2 YFSETQ. The repertoire was sequenced with immunoSEQ multiplex PCR; TCRdb's copy has only in-frame clones and lacks some. This table has under 150,000 clones, over 80% appearing once. Participants had their cohort set by participant-reported clinical history. This chain connects TRBV5-1 to TRBJ1-1; TRBD1 is a possible D gene (5 bases). Sequenced: PBMCs or T cells enriched from blood (not recorded which). The TCR comes from a middle-aged woman who had recovered from COVID-19. The CDR3 DNA is TGCGCCAGCACCTCCTCGGGGGGTTTGAACACTGAAGCTTTCTTT. Residues: CASTSSGGLNTEAFF.